The present T cell receptor beta chain was sequenced within a study of CD4+ T cells in melanoma. Clones were read by immunoSEQ multiplex PCR, and TCRdb kept only the in-frame ones, dropping some. The sample lists 50,000 or so clones, roughly nine tenths occurring once. This CDR3 is 15 amino acids long. V lost 5 bases to trimming and J lost 5 bases; unmatched junction nucleotides: 6. Germline V gene lookup returns CDR1 SGHNT and CDR2 YYREEE (reference sequence). The chain has TRBV5-4 and TRBJ2-5; 13 nucleotides align to TRBD2. This clonotype originated in a human donor with melanoma. Material: peripheral blood. As DNA, the CDR3 is TGTGCCAGCAGACGTGGACTAGCGGGGGAGGAGACCCAGTACTTC. Its translation: CASRRGLAGEETQYF.